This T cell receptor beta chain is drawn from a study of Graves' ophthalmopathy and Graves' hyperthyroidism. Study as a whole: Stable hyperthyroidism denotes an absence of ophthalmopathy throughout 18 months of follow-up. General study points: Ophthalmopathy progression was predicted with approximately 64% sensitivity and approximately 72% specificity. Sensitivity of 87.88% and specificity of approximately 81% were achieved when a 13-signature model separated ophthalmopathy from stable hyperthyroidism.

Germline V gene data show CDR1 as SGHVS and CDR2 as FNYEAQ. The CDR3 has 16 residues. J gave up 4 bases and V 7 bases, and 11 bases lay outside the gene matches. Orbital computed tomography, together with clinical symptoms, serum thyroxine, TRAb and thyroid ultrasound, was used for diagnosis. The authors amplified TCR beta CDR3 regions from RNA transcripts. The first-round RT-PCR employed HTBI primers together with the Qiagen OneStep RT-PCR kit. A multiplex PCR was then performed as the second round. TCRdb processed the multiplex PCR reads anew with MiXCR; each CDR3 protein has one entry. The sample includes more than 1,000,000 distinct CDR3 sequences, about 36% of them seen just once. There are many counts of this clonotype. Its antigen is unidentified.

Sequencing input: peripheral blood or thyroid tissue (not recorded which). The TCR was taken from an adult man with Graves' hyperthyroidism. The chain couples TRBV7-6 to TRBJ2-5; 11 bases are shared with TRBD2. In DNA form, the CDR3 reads TGTGCCAGCAACCCTACGAAAGGACTAGCGGGAGAGACCCAGTACTTC. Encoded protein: CASNPTKGLAGETQYF.